This T cell receptor beta chain comes out of a study of control samples from healthy donors and cancer patients. Germline-derived CDR1 and CDR2 are MDHEN and SYDVKM. The CDR3 spans 13 residues. Produced via immunoSEQ multiplex PCR; TCRdb's table is partial and in-frame only. The table shows about 70,000 clones, with approximately 89% occurring only once. The chain has TRBV28 and TRBJ1-5; D remains ambiguous. The sequence came from a woman in her forties or fifties with head and neck cancer. The material sequenced was PBMCs. The CDR3 sequence is CVHPLEGNQPQHF. The DNA of the CDR3 is TGTGTCCATCCCCTGGAGGGCAATCAGCCCCAGCATTTT.